The rows below give T cell receptor beta chains drawn from one sample of a study of T cell changes during pregnancy in multiple sclerosis. Method: immunoSEQ multiplex PCR; TCRdb's copy keeps in-frame clones and lacks some. Here the sample spans tens of thousands of clones, 85% to 90% being singletons. The sample was CD4+ T cells from peripheral blood mononuclear cells, taken in the first trimester of pregnancy. All receptors derive from a female donor in good health, enrolled as a control in a pregnancy study. Each CDR3 is given with its conserved first and last residue. Fields, in order: clone size, V gene, J gene, D gene, CDR3 protein, CDR3 DNA. A D gene is named only where the DNA matches it firmly. Size values are once, few and many counts, or a class for expanded clones, and some rows have none.

.,TRBV5-1,TRBJ1-1,TRBD1,CASSLVAGTGGITFF,TGCGCCAGCAGCTTGGTGGCTGGGACAGGGGGAATAACTTTCTTT
.,TRBV6-5,TRBJ1-2,.,CASSSDSQGGYTF,TGTGCCAGCAGCTCGGACAGCCAGGGGGGCTACACCTTC
.,TRBV4-1,TRBJ2-2,.,CASSQEPTGTTENTGELFF,TGCGCCAGCAGCCAAGAACCTACCGGGACAACTGAGAACACCGGGGAGCTGTTTTTT
.,TRBV7-2,TRBJ1-1,TRBD1,CASSQGVSGTGDTEAFF,TGTGCCAGCAGCCAAGGGGTATCCGGGACAGGGGACACTGAAGCTTTCTTT
.,TRBV5-1,TRBJ1-2,.,CASRSGEYGYTF,TGCGCCAGCAGATCGGGGGAATATGGCTACACCTTC
once,TRBV30,TRBJ1-1,TRBD1,CAWRDGQGMNTEAFF,TGTGCCTGGAGAGATGGACAGGGAATGAACACTGAAGCTTTCTTT
.,TRBV27,TRBJ1-2,TRBD1,CASSLVDRGVGGYTF,TGTGCCAGCAGTTTGGTGGACAGGGGGGTGGGAGGCTACACCTTC
.,TRBV6-1,TRBJ1-2,.,CAIRIGAGVGGYTF,TGTGCCATCCGTATAGGGGCGGGGGTAGGAGGCTACACCTTC
.,TRBV14,TRBJ1-1,.,CASSLRRGTGNTEAFF,TGTGCCAGCAGCCTAAGGCGAGGGACTGGGAACACTGAAGCTTTCTTT
.,TRBV11-3,TRBJ2-5,.,CASRGPQETQYF,TGTGCCAGCAGGGGCCCTCAAGAGACCCAGTACTTC
.,TRBV4-2,TRBJ2-7,TRBD2,CASSQEIPRGGEYAYEQYF,TGTGCCAGCAGCCAAGAAATCCCACGGGGGGGGGAGTATGCCTACGAGCAGTACTTC
.,TRBV29-1,TRBJ2-7,TRBD2,CSVEAGTKDEQYF,TGCAGCGTTGAAGCCGGGACTAAGGACGAGCAGTACTTC
.,TRBV19,TRBJ2-2,TRBD1,CASTRTGLGTGELFF,TGTGCCAGTACCCGGACAGGGTTAGGCACCGGGGAGCTGTTTTTT
.,TRBV19,TRBJ2-7,.,CASSIGGRAYEQYF,TGTGCCAGTAGTATAGGGGGCCGAGCCTACGAGCAGTACTTC
.,TRBV4-3,TRBJ1-1,.,CASSQDGGREAFF,TGCGCCAGCAGCCAAGATGGGGGGAGGGAAGCTTTCTTT
.,TRBV19,TRBJ1-6,.,CASSTLFRGDNSPLHF,TGTGCCAGTAGTACGCTCTTCAGGGGTGATAATTCACCCCTCCACTTT
.,TRBV5-1,TRBJ1-1,TRBD1,CASSSSRDRGRTEAFF,TGCGCCAGCAGCTCTAGCCGGGACAGGGGGCGGACTGAAGCTTTCTTT
.,TRBV9,TRBJ2-3,TRBD2,CASSVVGLAGGFTDTQYF,TGTGCCAGCAGCGTAGTTGGGCTAGCGGGGGGCTTCACAGATACGCAGTATTTT
.,TRBV7-2,TRBJ2-3,.,CASSLTSGVTDTQYF,TGTGCCAGCAGCTTGACGAGTGGAGTCACAGATACGCAGTATTTT
.,TRBV28,TRBJ1-4,.,CASSSPGGVTNEKLFF,TGTGCCAGCAGTTCCCCGGGGGGGGTGACGAATGAAAAACTGTTTTTT
.,TRBV11-3,TRBJ1-1,.,CASSRGGSEAFF,TGTGCCAGCAGTCGAGGCGGCAGTGAAGCTTTCTTT
.,TRBV7-2,TRBJ2-3,TRBD1,CASSRDRTFTDTQYF,TGTGCCAGCAGCAGGGACAGGACCTTCACAGATACGCAGTATTTT
.,TRBV6-5,TRBJ2-3,TRBD2,CASSGLAGPRGAQYF,TGTGCCAGCAGTGGTCTAGCGGGGCCCCGGGGGGCGCAGTATTTT
.,TRBV19,TRBJ2-2,.,CASSILQEAGELFF,TGTGCCAGTAGTATTTTACAAGAGGCCGGGGAGCTGTTTTTT
.,TRBV27,TRBJ1-3,TRBD1,CASSLDRESGNTIYF,TGTGCCAGCAGTTTAGACAGGGAGTCTGGAAACACCATATATTTT
.,TRBV19,TRBJ2-5,.,CASTAGNLIETQYF,TGTGCCAGTACAGCAGGGAATCTAATAGAGACCCAGTACTTC
.,TRBV5-1,TRBJ2-3,.,CASSLRQADTQYF,TGCGCCAGCAGCTTGAGGCAGGCAGATACGCAGTATTTT
.,TRBV15,TRBJ1-1,.,CATSRAVNTEAFF,TGTGCCACCAGCAGAGCAGTGAACACTGAAGCTTTCTTT
.,TRBV6-5,TRBJ2-7,TRBD1,CASRVQGAREQYF,TGTGCCAGCAGGGTACAGGGGGCAAGGGAGCAGTACTTC
few,TRBV18,TRBJ2-2,TRBD1,CASSLRTGNTGELFF,TGTGCCAGCTCCCTACGGACAGGGAACACCGGGGAGCTGTTTTTT
.,TRBV2,TRBJ1-5,TRBD1,CASSQGQGALQPQHF,TGTGCCAGCAGTCAGGGACAGGGGGCACTTCAGCCCCAGCATTTT
.,TRBV4-3,TRBJ1-3,.,CASSQQGHDGNTIYF,TGCGCCAGCAGCCAGCAGGGCCATGATGGAAACACCATATATTTT
.,TRBV5-6,TRBJ1-1,.,CASSLARNTEAFF,TGTGCCAGCAGCTTGGCGCGGAACACTGAAGCTTTCTTT
few,TRBV13,TRBJ2-2,.,CASSLRGYTGELFF,TGTGCCAGCAGCTTAAGGGGGTACACCGGGGAGCTGTTTTTT